This is a list of T cell receptor beta chains from one sample in a study of breast tumors, draining lymph nodes, adjacent tissues. TCRdb used MiXCR to reprocess the multiplex PCR reads, holding one entry per CDR3 protein. The sample contains around 230,000 distinct CDR3 sequences, about 30% of which appear only once. Material for sequencing was axillary lymph node tissue. The receptors were sampled from a female donor with breast cancer. Some clones in this sample may be carry-over from other donors' samples. Both conserved end residues are part of each CDR3. Fields, in order: D gene, J gene, clone size, V gene, CDR3 DNA, CDR3 protein. A D gene is named only where the DNA matches it firmly. Some rows have no size entry. The others give once, few or many, or a class for an expanded clone.

d_gene: TRBD2; j_gene: TRBJ2-3; abundance: many; v_gene: TRBV30; CDR3nt: TGTGCCTGGAGTGTGCTAGCGGAAGATACGCAGTATTTT; CDR3aa: CAWSVLAEDTQYF
d_gene: NA; j_gene: TRBJ1-1; abundance: NA; v_gene: TRBV5-8; CDR3nt: TGTGCCAGCAGCTTGGTCCCCAGGAACACTGAAGCTTTCTTT; CDR3aa: CASSLVPRNTEAFF
d_gene: TRBD2; j_gene: TRBJ2-2; abundance: NA; v_gene: TRBV9; CDR3nt: TGTGCCAGCAGCACCTCGCGGACTAGCGGGACGGGGGAGCTGTTTTTT; CDR3aa: CASSTSRTSGTGELFF
d_gene: NA; j_gene: TRBJ2-7; abundance: many; v_gene: TRBV20-1; CDR3nt: TGCAGTGCTAGTATGGCGGATGGAGAGCAGTACTTC; CDR3aa: CSASMADGEQYF
d_gene: NA; j_gene: TRBJ2-6; abundance: NA; v_gene: TRBV10-3; CDR3nt: TGTGCCATCAGTGCTCTATCTGGGGCCAACGTCCTGACTTTC; CDR3aa: CAISALSGANVLTF
d_gene: NA; j_gene: TRBJ2-5; abundance: NA; v_gene: TRBV29-1; CDR3nt: TGCAGCGTAGGGGGGAGGGCCCCCCGGGAGACCCAGTACTTC; CDR3aa: CSVGGRAPRETQYF
d_gene: NA; j_gene: TRBJ2-2; abundance: NA; v_gene: TRBV20-1; CDR3nt: TGCACCGCTGGAGGCCCCGGAGTGCGGTACACCGGGGAGCTGTTTTTT; CDR3aa: CTAGGPGVRYTGELFF
d_gene: NA; j_gene: TRBJ1-3; abundance: many; v_gene: TRBV7-9; CDR3nt: TGTGCCAGCAGCTTAAAAAGGTCGAGCTCTGGAAACACCATATATTTT; CDR3aa: CASSLKRSSSGNTIYF
d_gene: TRBD2; j_gene: TRBJ2-7; abundance: many; v_gene: TRBV6-1; CDR3nt: TGTGCCAGCAGTGAATTGGCGGGAGCGGTCGAGCAGTACTTC; CDR3aa: CASSELAGAVEQYF
d_gene: NA; j_gene: TRBJ1-1; abundance: NA; v_gene: TRBV19; CDR3nt: TGTGCCAGTGAGCGAGGAGCAGGATTGAAATGGGCAAACACTGAAGCTTTCTTT; CDR3aa: CASERGAGLKWANTEAFF
d_gene: TRBD2; j_gene: TRBJ2-2; abundance: many; v_gene: TRBV7-9; CDR3nt: TGTGCCAGCAGCTTAGGTCCTCCGGGACTACCCACCGGGGAGCTGTTTTTT; CDR3aa: CASSLGPPGLPTGELFF
d_gene: TRBD2; j_gene: TRBJ2-1; abundance: few; v_gene: TRBV6-1; CDR3nt: TGTGCCAGCAAGGGGACTAGCTTGGGTAATGAGCAGTTCTTC; CDR3aa: CASKGTSLGNEQFF
d_gene: NA; j_gene: TRBJ1-4; abundance: many; v_gene: TRBV20-1; CDR3nt: TGCAGTGCTAGGCCCCCGGGGTCGGGTGAAAAACTGTTTTTT; CDR3aa: CSARPPGSGEKLFF
d_gene: TRBD1; j_gene: TRBJ1-2; abundance: many; v_gene: TRBV3-1; CDR3nt: TGTGCCAGCAGCCAAGGGGACAGGGGGCATGGCTACACCTTC; CDR3aa: CASSQGDRGHGYTF
d_gene: TRBD2; j_gene: TRBJ2-1; abundance: NA; v_gene: TRBV9; CDR3nt: TGTGCCAGCTCCCTCGCCCTTCTAGCGGAATACATCTCCTACAATGAGCAGTTCTTC; CDR3aa: CASSLALLAEYISYNEQFF
d_gene: TRBD2; j_gene: TRBJ2-1; abundance: many; v_gene: TRBV29-1; CDR3nt: TGCAGCGTTGAAGATCTTTGGTTAGGGACTAGCGGGAAGGTCCACAATGAGCAGTTCTTC; CDR3aa: CSVEDLWLGTSGKVHNEQFF
d_gene: TRBD2; j_gene: TRBJ2-5; abundance: NA; v_gene: TRBV7-3; CDR3nt: TGTGCCAGCAGCATAAAACGACAGGGAGGGACTAGCGGGATCCAAGAGACCCAGTACTTC; CDR3aa: CASSIKRQGGTSGIQETQYF
d_gene: TRBD2; j_gene: TRBJ2-5; abundance: few; v_gene: TRBV30; CDR3nt: TGTGCCTGGAGTCCAGGCGGGCAGGGAGGGGAGACCCAGTACTTC; CDR3aa: CAWSPGGQGGETQYF
d_gene: TRBD1; j_gene: TRBJ1-2; abundance: many; v_gene: TRBV6-6; CDR3nt: TGTGCCAGCATCCCAGGGGGTTATAACTATGGCTACACCTTC; CDR3aa: CASIPGGYNYGYTF
d_gene: NA; j_gene: TRBJ1-6; abundance: many; v_gene: TRBV5-1; CDR3nt: TGCGCCAGCAGCTTGGACGACGCCCGTATTTCCTATAATTCACCCCTCCACTTT; CDR3aa: CASSLDDARISYNSPLHF
d_gene: TRBD2; j_gene: TRBJ2-3; abundance: many; v_gene: TRBV3-1; CDR3nt: TGTGCCAGCAGTTCTACTAGCGGGAGAGGAGATACGCAGTATTTT; CDR3aa: CASSSTSGRGDTQYF
d_gene: TRBD1; j_gene: TRBJ1-2; abundance: many; v_gene: TRBV30; CDR3nt: TGTGCCTGGTCCCGGGACAGGGGTCGCGATGGCTACACCTTC; CDR3aa: CAWSRDRGRDGYTF
d_gene: TRBD2; j_gene: TRBJ2-1; abundance: many; v_gene: TRBV7-2; CDR3nt: TGTGCCAGCAGCACCCGGCGACCTAGCGGGAGGATCGATGAGCAGTTCTTC; CDR3aa: CASSTRRPSGRIDEQFF
d_gene: NA; j_gene: TRBJ2-3; abundance: NA; v_gene: TRBV10-3; CDR3nt: TGTGCCGTCAGTGATCGATCCCGGCAACCAATGCAGTATTTT; CDR3aa: CAVSDRSRQPMQYF
d_gene: NA; j_gene: TRBJ2-5; abundance: many; v_gene: TRBV6-1; CDR3nt: TGTGCCAGCAGTAACAGGGTCGAGACCCAGTACTTC; CDR3aa: CASSNRVETQYF
d_gene: NA; j_gene: TRBJ2-3; abundance: NA; v_gene: TRBV5-1; CDR3nt: TGCGCCAGCAGCTTGAGCGGCTTCACTAGCACAGATGCGCAGTATTTT; CDR3aa: CASSLSGFTSTDAQYF
d_gene: NA; j_gene: TRBJ2-7; abundance: many; v_gene: TRBV19; CDR3nt: TGTGCCAGTGGGGGGGGGCAAGCCTACGAGCAGTACTTC; CDR3aa: CASGGGQAYEQYF
d_gene: TRBD2; j_gene: TRBJ2-7; abundance: many; v_gene: TRBV29-1; CDR3nt: TGCAGCGTTCGCGGGAGGGCCTACGAGCAGTACTTC; CDR3aa: CSVRGRAYEQYF
d_gene: NA; j_gene: TRBJ1-1; abundance: NA; v_gene: TRBV5-1; CDR3nt: TGCGCCAGCAGCCAGGCAGGGGACACTGAAGCTTTCTTT; CDR3aa: CASSQAGDTEAFF
d_gene: NA; j_gene: TRBJ2-1; abundance: few; v_gene: TRBV3-1; CDR3nt: TGTGCCAGCAGCCGTGGAATTAGCTCCTACAATGAGCAGTTCTTC; CDR3aa: CASSRGISSYNEQFF
d_gene: TRBD2; j_gene: TRBJ2-1; abundance: few; v_gene: TRBV6-1; CDR3nt: TGTGCCAGCCAAAAGGGCGGGAGCGGTGAGCAGTTCTTC; CDR3aa: CASQKGGSGEQFF
d_gene: NA; j_gene: TRBJ1-5; abundance: many; v_gene: TRBV3-1; CDR3nt: TGTGCCAGCAGCCAAGCAGGGTTTGGTCAGCCCCAGCATTTT; CDR3aa: CASSQAGFGQPQHF